A single sample gave rise to the 18 T cell receptor beta chains below, sequenced in a study of cytomegalovirus exposure and HLA in healthy donors. Using immunoSEQ multiplex PCR, the repertoire was profiled, and TCRdb retains in-frame clones only, with some absent. This sample has approximately 240,000 clones, with about nine tenths found just once. Sequencing was done on a sample of PBMCs. The receptors stem from a woman aged 18-29 years in good health and CMV-seronegative.

This rearrangement joins TRBV9 to TRBJ1-1, with unresolved D. The CDR3 runs to 14 residues. Deletions cut 0 bases from V and 0 bases from J, with 6 bases between. From germline, CDR1 is SGDLS and CDR2 YYNGEE. Here the CDR3 reads CASSVGEVNTEAFF. CDR3 coding DNA: TGTGCCAGCAGCGTAGGAGAGGTGAACACTGAAGCTTTCTTT.

About this clone: The germline gene is not matched at one end of the junction; a read error may be the cause. This chain links TRBV5-4 with TRBJ2-7, with D possibly being TRBD1 (5 bases). The germline CDR1 and CDR2 sequences are SGHNT and YYREEE (reference sequence). The CDR3 extends over 12 amino acids. In DNA form, the CDR3 reads TGTGCCAGCAGCCACCCAGACCAGACAGTACAATTC. Translation gives CASSHPDQTVQF.

The chain links TRBV30 to TRBJ1-2, with D unclear. The V gene's germline CDR1 is GTSNPN and CDR2 SVGIG (reference sequence). The V end lost 0 bases, the J end lost 2 bases, and 7 bases lay between the germline ends. There are 13 residues in the CDR3. CDR3 sequence reads: CAWSVSGNYGYTF. DNA of the CDR3: TGTGCCTGGAGTGTTTCGGGGAACTATGGCTACACCTTC.

V gene TRBV6-5 combines with J gene TRBJ1-5, with a tentative D call TRBD1 (5 bases). Trimming cost V 6 bases and J 3 bases, with 12 bases left between them. CDR3 length: 14 residues. The germline gives CDR1 MNHEY, CDR2 SVGAGI. Written as DNA, the CDR3 is TGTGCCAGCAGCTCCAACAGGAACAATCAGCCCCAGCATTTT. Encoded protein: CASSSNRNNQPQHF.

The V call is TRBV27, the J call TRBJ2-7, with 8 bases fitting TRBD1. This CDR3 is 14 amino acids long. The ends lost 6 bases at V and 0 bases at J; junction bases unmatched: 4. Looked up from germline, CDR1 is MNHEY and CDR2 is SMNVEV (reference sequence). CDR3 DNA: TGTGCCAGCAGCTTCCAGGGGGCCTCCTACGAGCAGTACTTC. Protein: CASSFQGASYEQYF.

The chain has TRBV11-2 and TRBJ2-1; 8 nucleotides match TRBD2. Trimming removed 5 bases from V and 1 base from J; junction bases left unmatched: 7. The CDR3 runs to 16 residues. Germline V CDR1 and CDR2: SGHAT, FQNNGV. CDR3 region: CASSTPGTRSYNEQFF. The CDR3 coding sequence is TGTGCCAGCAGCACGCCCGGGACTAGGTCCTACAATGAGCAGTTCTTC.

The gene calls are TRBV19 and TRBJ2-3; TRBD2 matches at 11 bases. V lost 7 bases and J lost 2; bases outside the gene matches: 2. Germline V gives CDR1 LNHDA, CDR2 SQIVND (reference sequence). There are 14 residues in the CDR3. CDR3 nucleotide sequence: TGTGCCAGTAAGACTAGCGGGACCACAGATACGCAGTATTTT. Encoded protein: CASKTSGTTDTQYF. Full variable domain (rest looked up from reference TRBV19 and TRBJ2-3): DGGITQSPKYLFRKEGQNVTLSCEQNLNHDAMYWYRQDPGQGLRLIYYSQIVNDFQKGDIAEGYSVSREKKESFPLTVTSAQKNPTAFYLCASKTSGTTDTQYFGPGTRLTVL.

The gene calls are TRBV5-4 and TRBJ2-7, with 9 bases that match TRBD1. The germline V gene encodes CDR1 SGHNT and CDR2 YYREEE (reference sequence). V shed 3 bases, J shed 9 bases, and the junction held 10 bases outside the gene matches. The CDR3 runs to 14 residues. The CDR3 DNA follows: TGTGCCAGCAGCTATGCCGGGACAGGGACAGGGCAGTACTTC. Translated, it gives CASSYAGTGTGQYF.

The chain links TRBV5-4 to TRBJ2-7; TRBD1 aligns across 9 bases. The germline CDR1 and CDR2 sequences are SGHNT and YYREEE (reference sequence). The trim removed 3 bases at V and 6 bases at J, leaving 13 bases unmatched. The CDR3 contains 16 residues. CDR3 sequence: CASSSYTGTGYVEQYF. In nucleotides, the CDR3 is TGTGCCAGCAGCTCATATACTGGGACAGGGTACGTCGAGCAGTACTTC.

The chain recombines TRBV5-5 with TRBJ2-1, with no clear D. Trimming shortened V by 0 bases and J by 7 bases, and 11 bases separated the two germline ends. The CDR3 runs to 14 residues. Germline V gene lookup returns CDR1 SGHKS and CDR2 YYEKEE (reference sequence). CDR3 amino acids: CASSLGAGGNEQFF. The CDR3 bases are TGTGCCAGCAGCTTGGGGGCAGGTGGGAATGAGCAGTTCTTC.

The chain is built from TRBV5-1 and TRBJ2-7; D is perhaps TRBD2 (5 bases). In germline, CDR1 is SGHRS, CDR2 YFSETQ. The CDR3 has 14 amino acids. The V and J ends lost 3 bases and 2 bases respectively, with 12 bases between them. The DNA of the CDR3 is TGCGCCAGCAGCTCGACCCTCGGGACCTACGAGCAGTACTTC. It specifies CASSSTLGTYEQYF.

This chain uses TRBV5-1 with TRBJ2-1, with TRBD2 matching over 13 bases. The CDR3 length is 18 residues. Germline trimming cut 0 bases from V and 7 bases from J; bases unmatched to any gene: 10. Looked up from germline, CDR1 is SGHRS and CDR2 is YFSETQ. The DNA for the CDR3 is TGCGCCAGCAGCTTGGCCGGCGTCCCGACTAGCGGGAGGAATGAGCAGTTCTTC. It is translated as CASSLAGVPTSGRNEQFF.

The chain uses TRBV5-1 and TRBJ2-5; possible D gene TRBD1, 6 bases. Germline assignment: CDR1 SGHRS and CDR2 YFSETQ. This CDR3 region has 19 residues. Trimming removed 2 bases at V and 3 bases at J, with 26 bases between. CDR3 sequence: CASSFTTTGFGRSKETQYF. The CDR3 DNA sequence: TGCGCCAGCAGCTTTACCACAACAGGGTTCGGAAGATCCAAAGAGACCCAGTACTTC.

This chain links TRBV5-1 with TRBJ2-7, with D perhaps matching TRBD1 (6 bases). Trimming pared 0 bases from V and 6 bases from J, leaving 10 bases between. The germline CDR1 and CDR2 sequences are SGHRS and YFSETQ. The CDR3 has 13 residues. The CDR3 DNA follows: TGCGCCAGCAGCTTGGCCTCAGGGGTCGAGCAGTACTTC. Amino acids: CASSLASGVEQYF. Based on the CDR3 plus reference TRBV5-1 and TRBJ2-7, the full variable domain is KAGVTQTPRYLIKTRGQQVTLSCSPISGHRSVSWYQQTPGQGLQFLFEYFSETQRNKGNFPGRFSGRQFSNSRSEMNVSTLELGDSALYLCASSLASGVEQYFGPGTRLTVT.

The chain recombines TRBV13 with TRBJ1-1; TRBD1 matches 7 bases. V gave up 5 bases and J gave up 8 bases; unmatched junction bases: 14. Looked up from germline, CDR1 is PRHDT and CDR2 is FYEKMQ (reference sequence). The CDR3 is 15 amino acids. The CDR3: CASSALSRDSPEAFF. The CDR3 DNA is TGTGCCAGCAGCGCCCTTAGCCGGGACAGCCCAGAAGCTTTCTTT.

The V and J genes are TRBV19 and TRBJ2-5, with a possible D match to TRBD1 (6 bases). The V gene lost 5 bases and the J gene lost 2 bases, with 12 bases spanning the gap. The CDR3 spans 14 residues. Germline-derived CDR1 and CDR2 are LNHDA and SQIVND (reference sequence). Written as DNA, the CDR3 is TGTGCCAGTAGTTCAAGTAGGGGGCAAGAGACCCAGTACTTC. It specifies CASSSSRGQETQYF. The full variable domain, its missing parts supplied by reference TRBV19 and TRBJ2-5, is DGGITQSPKYLFRKEGQNVTLSCEQNLNHDAMYWYRQDPGQGLRLIYYSQIVNDFQKGDIAEGYSVSREKKESFPLTVTSAQKNPTAFYLCASSSSRGQETQYFGPGTRLLVL.

In DNA form, the CDR3 reads TGTGCCAGTAGTCGTCTCGACAGGGGGGTAGGCGAAAAACTGTTTTTT. The encoded protein is CASSRLDRGVGEKLFF. The chain combines TRBV19 with TRBJ1-4, with 9 bases aligning to TRBD1. Germline V lookup: CDR1 LNHDA, CDR2 SQIVND (reference sequence). V was pared by 5 bases and J by 8 bases, with 12 bases of the junction left unmatched. The CDR3 has 16 residues.

J is TRBJ1-3 and V is TRBV18; no reliable D call. The CDR3 is made up of 15 amino acids. CDR1 KGHSH and CDR2 LQKENI come from the germline V gene. Trimming took 3 bases from V and 0 from J, leaving 9 bases between them. The CDR3 coding sequence is TGTGCCAGCTCACCTAGCTCCCTCTCTGGAAACACCATATATTTT. Translation gives CASSPSSLSGNTIYF.